The 32 T cell receptor beta chains below were found in one sample sequenced in a study of blood T cell repertoires in COVID-19. Sequenced by immunoSEQ multiplex PCR; TCRdb stores in-frame clones only, minus some. The table lists around 300,000 clones, around 85% of them singletons. Sequenced material: peripheral blood. The receptors stem from a woman in her seventies with acute or convalescent COVID-19.

This clone was detected only once. The rearrangement joins TRBV5-4 to TRBJ2-2; TRBD2 matches 7 bases. This CDR3 spans 15 amino acids. Germline assignment: CDR1 SGHNT and CDR2 YYREEE (reference sequence). The V gene end was trimmed by 6 bases and the J gene end by 1 base; junction bases not matched to a gene: 6. The CDR3 sequence: CASTSAGRNTGELFF. The CDR3 coding sequence is TGTGCCAGCACCTCAGCGGGGAGGAACACCGGGGAGCTGTTTTTT.

This chain joins TRBV25-1 and TRBJ2-3, with TRBD2 identical over 7 bases. The V segment lost 5 bases and the J segment 4 bases; nucleotides outside the gene matches: 6. The CDR3 totals 14 residues. The germline CDR1 and CDR2 sequences are MGHDK and SYGVNS. The CDR3 spells CASSTRLAADTQYF. The CDR3 nucleotides are TGTGCCAGCAGTACACGACTAGCCGCAGATACGCAGTATTTT.

V is TRBV3-1 (or the pseudogene TRBV3-2) and J is TRBJ1-6; tentative D call: TRBD1 (5 bases). CDR3 length: 14 residues. Trimming stripped 4 bases from V and 7 bases from J, with 11 bases between. Germline V lookup: CDR1 LGHDT, CDR2 YNNKEL (reference sequence). The CDR3 loop reads CASSLGLPNSPLHF. The CDR3 nucleotides are TGTGCCAGCAGCCTGGGACTGCCCAATTCACCCCTCCACTTT.

This rearrangement joins TRBV4-1 to TRBJ2-5; D gene unclear. The germline V and J ends were trimmed by 2 bases and 5 bases, with 9 bases remaining between them. This CDR3 comprises 13 residues. Germline loops: CDR1 MGHRA, CDR2 YSYEKL. The CDR3 sequence: CASSQIFRETQYF. The CDR3 region has the DNA TGCGCCAGCAGCCAAATCTTTCGGGAGACCCAGTACTTC.

The V gene is TRBV19, the J gene TRBJ1-1; D remains unclear. The CDR3 contains 13 residues. V shed 4 bases and J shed 7 bases, with 13 bases lying between them. The germline V gene encodes CDR1 LNHDA and CDR2 SQIVND (reference sequence). DNA of the CDR3: TGTGCCAGTAGTACTAGAGCTCGGGGTGAAGCTTTCTTT. It yields the protein CASSTRARGEAFF.

The chain employs TRBV12-3 or TRBV12-4 and TRBJ2-7; D ambiguous. CDR3 size: 13 residues. Trimming stripped 4 bases from V and 3 bases from J, with 10 bases between. CDR3 loop: CASSSSINYEQYF. CDR3 coding DNA: TGTGCCAGCAGTTCTTCTATCAACTACGAGCAGTACTTC.

A few counts support this clone. The chain uses TRBV6-5 and TRBJ2-7, with unresolved D. Germline CDR1 MNHEY, CDR2 SVGAGI. V was cut by 7 bases and J by 0 bases, with 4 bases left in between. The CDR3 is 11 amino acids. The CDR3 DNA follows: TGTGCCAGCAAGAGCTCCTACGAGCAGTACTTC. Protein product: CASKSSYEQYF.

This clone has just one count. The rearrangement links TRBV7-2 to TRBJ1-1, with TRBD1 identical over 8 bases. V lost 3 bases to trimming and J lost 4 bases; unmatched junction nucleotides: 7. Germline V gene lookup returns CDR1 SGHTA and CDR2 FQGNSA. The CDR3 sequence is 15 residues long. CDR3 region: CASSFRTGLGTEAFF. The CDR3 coding sequence is TGTGCCAGCAGCTTCCGGACAGGGTTAGGCACTGAAGCTTTCTTT.

This chain joins TRBV30 and TRBJ2-3; D is unresolved. The germline gives CDR1 GTSNPN, CDR2 SVGIG (reference sequence). The CDR3 totals 13 residues. Deletions cut 0 bases from V and 6 bases from J, with 10 bases between. This CDR3 reads CAWSVQMRDTQYF. Written as DNA, the CDR3 is TGTGCCTGGAGTGTACAAATGAGGGATACGCAGTATTTT.

CDR3 amino acids: CASSRTSGGRGVEQFF. The CDR3 DNA sequence: TGTGCCAGCAGCCGGACTAGCGGGGGGCGGGGAGTTGAGCAGTTCTTC. This chain joins TRBV11-2 and TRBJ2-1; 14 bases map to TRBD2. Germline V gives CDR1 SGHAT, CDR2 FQNNGV. The junction had 9 bases not matched to a gene; V was cut back by 5 bases and J by 9 bases. This CDR3 comprises 16 residues.

This clone was counted once. The V and J genes are TRBV18 and TRBJ1-1; TRBD1 is a possible D gene (5 bases). Germline CDR1 is KGHSH and CDR2 is LQKENI. This CDR3 is built from 13 residues. V was shortened by 5 bases and J by 6 bases, with 13 bases between the two germline ends. The CDR3 region has the DNA TGTGCCAGCTCAGTCACAGGTCGCCCTGAAGCTTTCTTT. This gives the protein CASSVTGRPEAFF. The whole variable domain, remainder taken from reference TRBV18 and TRBJ1-1, is NAGVMQNPRHLVRRRGQEARLRCSPMKGHSHVYWYRQLPEEGLKFMVYLQKENIIDESGMPKERFSAEFPKEGPSILRIQQVVRGDSAAYFCASSVTGRPEAFFGQGTRLTVV.

V usage is TRBV19 and J usage is TRBJ1-1; possibly TRBD1 for D (6 bases). Germline values: CDR1 LNHDA, CDR2 SQIVND (reference sequence). The CDR3 is 14 amino acids. V was shortened by 6 bases and J by 4 bases, with 15 bases between the two germline ends. CDR3 bases: TGTGCCAGTAGACACAGGGTGTGGGGCACTGAAGCTTTCTTT. Translated, it gives CASRHRVWGTEAFF. Full variable domain (missing parts from reference TRBV19 and TRBJ1-1): DGGITQSPKYLFRKEGQNVTLSCEQNLNHDAMYWYRQDPGQGLRLIYYSQIVNDFQKGDIAEGYSVSREKKESFPLTVTSAQKNPTAFYLCASRHRVWGTEAFFGQGTRLTVV.

V and J are TRBV5-5 and TRBJ1-5, with 7 positions matching TRBD1. V was pared by 3 bases and J by 6 bases, with 9 bases of the junction left unmatched. This CDR3 comprises 15 residues. Germline V gene sequence: CDR1 SGHKS, CDR2 YYEKEE (reference sequence). The DNA for the CDR3 is TGTGCCAGCAGCTCCACAATGACAGGGAGTCAGCCCCAGCATTTT. This codes for CASSSTMTGSQPQHF. Combining the CDR3 with reference TRBV5-5 and TRBJ1-5 gives the whole variable domain DAGVTQSPTHLIKTRGQQVTLRCSPISGHKSVSWYQQVLGQGPQFIFQYYEKEERGRGNFPDRFSARQFPNYSSELNVNALLLGDSALYLCASSSTMTGSQPQHFGDGTRLSIL.

The chain uses TRBV30 and TRBJ1-1; D gene ambiguous. The CDR3 extends over 14 amino acids. Germline lookup yields CDR1 GTSNPN and CDR2 SVGIG (reference sequence). Trimming stripped 4 bases from V and 1 base from J, with 13 bases between. CDR3 amino acids: CAWKRVGGNTEAFF. The CDR3 DNA reads TGTGCCTGGAAGAGGGTGGGAGGGAACACTGAAGCTTTCTTT.

The rearrangement links TRBV3-1 (or the pseudogene TRBV3-2) to TRBJ2-4, with D possibly matching TRBD2 (5 bases). This CDR3 is 12 amino acids long. Germline CDR1 LGHDT, CDR2 YNNKEL (reference sequence). The V and J ends lost 4 bases and 9 bases respectively, with 10 bases between them. The CDR3 nucleotides read TGTGCCAGCAGCCTCGAGGGCCGCATTCAGTACTTC. The encoded protein is CASSLEGRIQYF.

The rearrangement joins TRBV6-6 to TRBJ1-5, with D possibly TRBD1 on 6 matching bases. The V end lost 2 bases, the J end lost 4 bases, and 9 bases lay between the germline ends. The CDR3 is 14 amino acids. The V gene's germline CDR1 is MNHNY and CDR2 SVGAGI (reference sequence). DNA of the CDR3: TGTGCCAGCAGTTACGACAGGCTAAATCAGCCCCAGCATTTT. Translated: CASSYDRLNQPQHF.

The genes are TRBV27 and TRBJ2-1; tentative D call: TRBD2 (6 bases). Trimming shortened V by 5 bases and J by 2 bases, and 22 bases separated the two germline ends. Germline V gives CDR1 MNHEY, CDR2 SMNVEV (reference sequence). The CDR3 has 18 residues. CDR3 in DNA: TGTGCCAGCAGTGTTAATAGCGGAAGAGTTTTTGCCTACAATGAGCAGTTCTTC. Translated, it gives CASSVNSGRVFAYNEQFF.

This sequence joins TRBV7-7 and TRBJ2-3; D perhaps matches TRBD2 (5 bases). This CDR3 contains 15 residues. V shed 5 bases and J shed 4 bases, with 16 bases lying between them. The V gene's germline CDR1 is SSHAT and CDR2 FNYEAQ (reference sequence). The CDR3 loop reads CASSPGRGLADTQYF. The CDR3 bases are TGTGCCAGCAGCCCGGGGAGAGGTTTGGCAGATACGCAGTATTTT. Looking up the rest from reference TRBV7-7 and TRBJ2-3 gives the full variable domain: GAGVSQSPRYKVTKRGQDVTLRCDPISSHATLYWYQQALGQGPEFLTYFNYEAQPDKSGLPSDRFSAERPEGSISTLTIQRTEQRDSAMYRCASSPGRGLADTQYFGPGTRLTVL.

V is TRBV27 and J is TRBJ1-5; possibly TRBD1 for D (6 bases). With 6 bases removed from V and 2 bases from J, the gap between germline ends came to 11 bases. Germline values: CDR1 MNHEY, CDR2 SMNVEV (reference sequence). This CDR3 has 14 amino acids. CDR3 sequence: CASRSRQGNQPQHF. The CDR3, as DNA: TGTGCCAGCAGATCCCGACAGGGCAATCAGCCCCAGCATTTT.

V gene TRBV5-1 combines with J gene TRBJ2-3, with D possibly being TRBD2 (6 bases). This CDR3 region has 15 residues. The germline V and J ends were trimmed by 5 bases and 1 base, with 14 bases remaining between them. Looked up from germline, CDR1 is SGHRS and CDR2 is YFSETQ. The CDR3 sequence: CASSSASGGTDTQYF. The CDR3 region has the DNA TGCGCCAGCAGTTCTGCGTCGGGGGGCACAGATACGCAGTATTTT.

The V call is TRBV5-1, the J call TRBJ1-1, with TRBD1 matching over 8 bases. Losses at the gene ends were 4 bases for V and 8 bases for J; bases not matched to a gene: 4. Germline lookup yields CDR1 SGHRS and CDR2 YFSETQ. This CDR3 is built from 12 residues. The CDR3 sequence is CASSVDRGEAFF. CDR3 bases: TGCGCCAGCAGCGTTGACAGGGGAGAAGCTTTCTTT.

The rearrangement links TRBV19 to TRBJ1-2, with 7 nucleotides matching TRBD1. The CDR3 runs to 15 residues. Germline trimming cut 10 bases from V and 6 bases from J; bases unmatched to any gene: 17. Looked up from germline, CDR1 is LNHDA and CDR2 is SQIVND (reference sequence). For the CDR3, the DNA is TGTGCCACTATGGGACAGCCCCTCCGATTCGATGGCTACACCTTC. Its translation is CATMGQPLRFDGYTF.

The rearrangement joins TRBV18 to TRBJ2-2; tentatively, D is TRBD2 (5 bases). The CDR3 length is 13 residues. Germline CDR1 reads KGHSH; CDR2 reads LQKENI. V lost 10 bases, J lost 4 bases, and 13 bases lay in between. CDR3 DNA: TGTGCCACCTCCCCTGGAGGCACCGGGGAGCTGTTTTTT. The encoded protein is CATSPGGTGELFF.

As concerns this clone: A read error may account for a junction end that differs from germline. The rearrangement links TRBV7-2 to TRBJ2-1; 7 positions match TRBD2. Per germline, CDR1 SGHTA and CDR2 FQGNSA. The CDR3 sequence is 11 residues long. The CDR3 loop reads CAVREANEQFF. CDR3 nucleotide sequence: TGCGCGGTACGGGAGGCCAATGAGCAGTTCTTC.

The CDR3 reads CASSQPAGGGPDTQYF. CDR3 nucleotides: TGCGCCAGCAGCCAACCAGCGGGGGGCGGCCCAGATACGCAGTATTTT. This chain joins TRBV4-1 and TRBJ2-3; TRBD2 aligns across 9 bases. There are 16 residues in the CDR3. The V segment lost 2 bases and the J segment 4 bases; nucleotides outside the gene matches: 7. Germline V gene lookup returns CDR1 MGHRA and CDR2 YSYEKL.

The chain is built from TRBV28 and TRBJ1-4, with 9 bases that match TRBD1. Trimming took 4 bases from V and 4 from J; bases not matched to a gene: 4. The CDR3 is 15 amino acids. Germline values: CDR1 MDHEN, CDR2 SYDVKM. This CDR3 is CASSSPGQGNEKLFF. The CDR3, as DNA: TGTGCCAGCAGTTCGCCGGGACAGGGTAATGAAAAACTGTTTTTT.

The chain carries TRBV7-2 and TRBJ1-2; 9 nucleotides agree with TRBD1. CDR1 is SGHTA and CDR2 is FQGNSA in the germline V gene. After removal of 0 bases from V and 4 bases from J, the junction contained 6 bases not matched to a gene. CDR3 size: 16 residues. Here the CDR3 DNA reads TGTGCCAGCAGCTTAGCGGGGACAGGGTGGAGCTATGGCTACACCTTC. Protein sequence: CASSLAGTGWSYGYTF.

V gene TRBV5-1 combines with J gene TRBJ2-7; 9 bases agree with TRBD1. Germline V CDR1 and CDR2: SGHRS, YFSETQ. V lost 4 bases, J lost 6 bases, and 8 bases stayed unmatched. The CDR3 contains 14 residues. The CDR3 DNA reads TGCGCCAGCAGCCGGTCCGGGACAGGGTCCGAGCAGTACTTC. Its translation: CASSRSGTGSEQYF.

To note about this clone: Other DNA variants within this sample encode the same CDR3. This chain joins TRBV3-1 (or the pseudogene TRBV3-2) and TRBJ2-5; D might be TRBD1 (6 bases). The CDR3 consists of 13 residues. CDR1 is LGHDT and CDR2 is YNNKEL in the germline V gene (reference sequence). Between the trimmed V and J ends, which lost 3 bases and 5 bases, there was a span of 10 bases. CDR3 in DNA: TGTGCCAGCAGCCAGGGGGCCGGGGAGACCCAGTACTTC. It is translated as CASSQGAGETQYF.

The chain couples TRBV13 to TRBJ2-5; 7 positions match TRBD2. The CDR3 runs 16 residues. Germline V gene sequence: CDR1 PRHDT, CDR2 FYEKMQ (reference sequence). The J segment lost 3 bases and the V segment lost 5 bases, leaving 12 bases of the junction unmatched. The CDR3 sequence: CASSPSTSKVKETQYF. The CDR3 nucleotides read TGTGCCAGCAGCCCCTCGACTAGCAAAGTTAAAGAGACCCAGTACTTC.

The CDR3 DNA is TGTGCCAGCAGGACCGAAGGGACAGGGGTCGGAAAACTGTTTTTT. It encodes CASRTEGTGVGKLFF. This rearrangement joins TRBV2 to TRBJ1-4, with 10 bases matching TRBD1. V was clipped by 6 bases and J by 10 bases; unmatched bases: 11. CDR3 size: 15 residues. Germline V gene sequence: CDR1 SNHLY, CDR2 FYNNEI.

The chain joins TRBV10-3 to TRBJ1-1, with D possibly matching TRBD1 (5 bases). CDR1 is ENHRY and CDR2 is SYGVKD in the germline V gene. V was clipped by 0 bases and J by 7 bases, with 12 bases between them. The CDR3 runs 14 residues. The CDR3: CAISESGGVSEAFF. In nucleotides, the CDR3 is TGTGCCATCAGTGAGTCTGGGGGGGTGAGTGAAGCTTTCTTT.